Presented here are 26 T cell receptor beta chains from one specimen sequenced in a study of blood T cell repertoires in COVID-19. The table came from immunoSEQ multiplex PCR; TCRdb's copy has only in-frame clones and leaves some out. The sample consists of some 180,000 clones, approximately 79% of them appearing once. Source material: peripheral blood. All receptors come from a man aged 50 or older who had recovered from COVID-19.

The chain recombines TRBV28 with TRBJ2-7; 10 nucleotides match TRBD1. CDR1 is MDHEN and CDR2 is SYDVKM in the germline V gene. This CDR3 comprises 16 residues. The ends lost 5 bases at V and 0 bases at J; junction bases unmatched: 7. Here the CDR3 DNA reads TGTGCCAGCAGTGAAACCGGGACAGGGGCCTCCTACGAGCAGTACTTC. Protein product: CASSETGTGASYEQYF.

The chain couples TRBV3-1 (or the pseudogene TRBV3-2) to TRBJ2-1, with no clear D. Trimming pared 0 bases from V and 3 bases from J, leaving 21 bases between. In germline, CDR1 is LGHDT, CDR2 YNNKEL (reference sequence). The CDR3 has 19 residues. The CDR3: CASSQDLTGLTGFYNEQFF. The CDR3 coding sequence is TGTGCCAGCAGCCAAGATCTGACGGGTTTGACGGGTTTCTACAATGAGCAGTTCTTC.

The chain links TRBV15 to TRBJ2-3; the D gene is possibly TRBD1 (6 bases). The CDR3 is 17 residues long. The V and J ends lost 1 base and 3 bases respectively, with 17 bases between them. Germline assignment: CDR1 LNHNV and CDR2 YYDKDF (reference sequence). This chain's CDR3 is CATSRVPPGAFTDTQYF. CDR3 in DNA: TGTGCCACCAGCAGAGTTCCCCCAGGGGCTTTTACAGATACGCAGTATTTT.

The chain carries TRBV12-3 or TRBV12-4 and TRBJ2-3; no clear D. The CDR3 loop spans 12 amino acids. V lost 6 bases to trimming and J lost 5 bases, with 9 bases between them. CDR3 sequence reads: CASSPTEDTQYF. The DNA for the CDR3 is TGTGCCAGCAGCCCCACAGAAGATACGCAGTATTTT.

This clone has a handful of counts. V gene TRBV11-2 combines with J gene TRBJ2-7, with 7 bases fitting TRBD2. CDR3 size: 15 residues. V lost 3 bases to trimming and J lost 2 bases; unmatched junction nucleotides: 7. CDR1 SGHAT and CDR2 FQNNGV come from the germline V gene. CDR3 nucleotides: TGTGCCAGCAGCTTTAAGGGGAGGGATCCCTACGAGCAGTACTTC. Protein sequence: CASSFKGRDPYEQYF.

The rearrangement uses TRBV28 and TRBJ2-7; no reliable D call. Germline CDR1 MDHEN, CDR2 SYDVKM. With 3 bases removed from V and 0 bases from J, the gap between germline ends came to 12 bases. The CDR3 has 15 amino acids. This chain's CDR3 is CASSLNSPPSYEQYF. The CDR3 nucleotides are TGTGCCAGCAGTTTGAACTCTCCCCCCTCCTACGAGCAGTACTTC.

The V call is TRBV7-8, the J call TRBJ1-5, with 7 bases aligning to TRBD1. J was trimmed by 5 bases and V by 6 bases; bases with no gene match: 7. CDR1 is SGHVS and CDR2 is FQNEAQ in the germline V gene. The CDR3 has 14 amino acids. In DNA form, the CDR3 reads TGTGCCAGCAGTTTGGACAGGATCCATCAGCCCCAGCATTTT. It is translated as CASSLDRIHQPQHF.

This clone was seen a single time. V gene TRBV20-1 combines with J gene TRBJ1-4; no definite D call. V was trimmed by 4 bases and J by 5 bases, leaving 2 bases between them. This CDR3 has 10 residues. Germline assignment: CDR1 DFQATT and CDR2 SNEGSKA (reference sequence). The CDR3 sequence: CSAINEKLFF. The CDR3 DNA reads TGCAGTGCTATAAATGAAAAACTGTTTTTT.

This clone was recorded a few times. At one end the junction does not follow the germline gene, possibly because of a read error. The chain carries TRBV11-3 and TRBJ2-7; 11 nucleotides agree with TRBD2. The germline gives CDR1 SGHNT, CDR2 YENEEA. This CDR3 region has 15 residues. DNA of the CDR3: TGTGCCAGCAGCTTAGATTTACTAGCGGGAGTGTGCCGCGCCTTC. Its protein is CASSLDLLAGVCRAF.

This sequence joins TRBV4-3 and TRBJ2-1; perhaps TRBD2 as D (5 bases). Germline V lookup: CDR1 LGHNA, CDR2 YSLEER. Trimming removed 4 bases at V and 7 bases at J, with 14 bases between. This CDR3 spans 14 amino acids. The CDR3, as DNA: TGCGCCAGCAGCCCCGATCCCCGGGGAAATGAGCAGTTCTTC. Its translation is CASSPDPRGNEQFF.

V and J are TRBV29-1 and TRBJ1-1; 9 nucleotides align to TRBD1. CDR1 SQVTM and CDR2 ANQGSEA come from the germline V gene. After removal of 8 bases from V and 2 bases from J, the junction contained 6 bases not matched to a gene. CDR3 length: 13 amino acids. The CDR3 sequence: CSTKQGANTEAFF. CDR3 sequence (DNA): TGCAGCACGAAACAGGGGGCAAACACTGAAGCTTTCTTT.

The genes are TRBV29-1 and TRBJ1-1, with 7 bases identical to TRBD1. V shed 7 bases and J 0 bases; nucleotides not matched to a gene: 5. The germline CDR1 and CDR2 sequences are SQVTM and ANQGSEA. The CDR3 covers 13 residues. Written as DNA, the CDR3 is TGCAGCGCTTCGGGACAGCTGAACACTGAAGCTTTCTTT. It codes for CSASGQLNTEAFF.

This rearrangement joins TRBV6-2 or TRBV6-3 to TRBJ2-7; D possibly corresponds to TRBD2 (6 bases). V dropped 2 bases and J dropped 1 base, with 9 bases sitting between them. This CDR3 is 14 amino acids long. Germline V lookup: CDR1 MNHEY, CDR2 SVGEGT. In nucleotides, the CDR3 is TGTGCCAGCAGTTACCTTGCGGGGTCCTACGAGCAGTACTTC. Protein sequence: CASSYLAGSYEQYF.

This clone appeared once. V is TRBV9 and J is TRBJ2-7; the match to TRBD1 covers 9 bases. This CDR3 has 16 residues. V gave up 4 bases and J gave up 2 bases; unmatched junction bases: 10. Per the germline V gene, CDR1 is SGDLS and CDR2 is YYNGEE. CDR3 in amino acids: CASSSRDRDTAYEQYF. Written as DNA, the CDR3 is TGTGCCAGCAGCAGCCGGGACAGGGACACTGCCTACGAGCAGTACTTC.

The CDR3 region is CASSDAETGSETQYF. CDR3 bases: TGTGCCAGCAGTGATGCGGAGACAGGGAGTGAGACCCAGTACTTC. The chain has TRBV2 and TRBJ2-5, with TRBD1 matching over 7 bases. The CDR3 is made up of 15 amino acids. The V and J ends lost 3 bases and 5 bases, in that order; junction bases with no gene match: 9. The V gene's germline CDR1 is SNHLY and CDR2 FYNNEI.

The rearrangement links TRBV4-2 to TRBJ2-5, with 13 bases aligning to TRBD2. This CDR3 comprises 16 residues. Germline V gene sequence: CDR1 LGHNA, CDR2 YNFKEQ. The ends lost 2 bases at V and 5 bases at J; junction bases unmatched: 5. The CDR3 sequence is CASSQLGLAGVETQYF. The CDR3 nucleotides read TGTGCCAGCAGCCAACTAGGACTAGCGGGAGTTGAGACCCAGTACTTC.

J is TRBJ2-5 and V is TRBV27, with 14 bases fitting TRBD2. V was clipped by 5 bases and J by 4 bases; unmatched bases: 9. The CDR3 is 17 amino acids. Germline CDR1 and CDR2: MNHEY and SMNVEV (reference sequence). CDR3 DNA: TGTGCCAGCAGTCCTGGACTAGCGGGAGGCGAGGGAGAGACCCAGTACTTC. As protein: CASSPGLAGGEGETQYF.

This chain uses TRBV13 with TRBJ1-2, with D unresolved. This CDR3 contains 14 residues. V was cut by 2 bases and J by 0 bases, with 7 bases left in between. Looked up from germline, CDR1 is PRHDT and CDR2 is FYEKMQ (reference sequence). The CDR3 loop is CASSLTQANYGYTF. DNA of the CDR3: TGTGCCAGCAGCTTAACGCAGGCTAACTATGGCTACACCTTC.

The CDR3 DNA follows: TGTGCCAGCAGTTTTAGTCCTCAGCCCCAGCATTTT. Translation gives CASSFSPQPQHF. The chain employs TRBV12-3 or TRBV12-4 and TRBJ1-5; D ambiguous. With 3 bases removed from V and 6 bases from J, the gap between germline ends came to 6 bases. The CDR3 sequence is 12 residues long.

The chain employs TRBV28 and TRBJ1-1, with D possibly TRBD1 on 6 matching bases. There are 14 residues in the CDR3. Germline CDR1 and CDR2: MDHEN and SYDVKM. The V end was cut by 7 bases, the J end by 8 bases, with 20 bases between. The CDR3 DNA follows: TGTGCCAGCACTTTGGCGCTAGGGACACACGAAGCTTTCTTT. Amino acids: CASTLALGTHEAFF. Full variable domain (outside the CDR3, taken from reference TRBV28 and TRBJ1-1): DVKVTQSSRYLVKRTGEKVFLECVQDMDHENMFWYRQDPGLGLRLIYFSYDVKMKEKGDIPEGYSVSREKKERFSLILESASTNQTSMYLCASTLALGTHEAFFGQGTRLTVV.

The chain uses TRBV9 and TRBJ2-3; D unclear. The CDR3 is 15 residues long. Germline V gene lookup returns CDR1 SGDLS and CDR2 YYNGEE. Deletions cut 0 bases from V and 4 bases from J, with 12 bases between. The CDR3 sequence is CASSVEMVSADTQYF. CDR3 nucleotides: TGTGCCAGCAGCGTAGAGATGGTTTCGGCAGATACGCAGTATTTT.

The CDR3 spells CASSPFEGGGTDTQYF. The CDR3 coding sequence is TGTGCCAGCAGCCCATTCGAGGGAGGGGGCACAGATACGCAGTATTTT. The chain recombines TRBV4-2 with TRBJ2-3, with TRBD2 matching 7 bases. This CDR3 has 16 amino acids. CDR1 is LGHNA, CDR2 YNFKEQ, per germline. The trim removed 4 bases at V and 1 base at J, leaving 8 bases unmatched.

V usage is TRBV18 and J usage is TRBJ2-1, with D tentatively TRBD2 (6 bases). The germline CDR1 and CDR2 sequences are KGHSH and LQKENI. CDR3 length: 13 residues. V dropped 3 bases and J dropped 8 bases, with 11 bases sitting between them. Here the CDR3 reads CASSPLLADEQFF. The CDR3 region has the DNA TGTGCCAGCTCACCTCTTTTAGCGGATGAGCAGTTCTTC.

The chain links TRBV5-1 to TRBJ2-3, with 7 bases lining up with TRBD1. V lost 0 bases to trimming and J lost 1 base; unmatched junction nucleotides: 2. The germline V gene has CDR1 SGHRS and CDR2 YFSETQ. This CDR3 comprises 15 residues. CDR3 sequence: CASSLEDRRTDTQYF. The CDR3 DNA reads as TGCGCCAGCAGCTTGGAGGACAGGCGCACAGATACGCAGTATTTT.

V and J are TRBV7-2 and TRBJ1-6, with D uncertain. Germline CDR1 SGHTA, CDR2 FQGNSA. V was clipped by 5 bases and J by 10 bases, with 9 bases between them. This CDR3 region has 12 residues. The CDR3 reads CASSPPQSPLHF. The CDR3, as DNA: TGTGCCAGCAGCCCCCCTCAGTCACCCCTCCACTTT.

The J gene is TRBJ2-1, the V gene TRBV9; TRBD2 matches at 7 bases. J gave up 1 base and V 4 bases, and 5 bases lay outside the gene matches. The CDR3 totals 15 residues. The germline CDR1 and CDR2 sequences are SGDLS and YYNGEE. The CDR3 DNA reads as TGTGCCAGCAGCCTCGGGGGAGGGTCCTACAATGAGCAGTTCTTC. This sequence encodes CASSLGGGSYNEQFF. The full variable domain, completed using reference TRBV9 and TRBJ2-1, is DSGVTQTPKHLITATGQRVTLRCSPRSGDLSVYWYQQSLDQGLQFLIQYYNGEERAKGNILERFSAQQFPDLHSELNLSSLELGDSALYFCASSLGGGSYNEQFFGPGTRLTVL.